This TCR beta chain appears in the sequencing data of a study of shared clonotypes between healthy human individuals. Study-wide points: Naive subsets generally had larger estimated richness than memory subsets.

The CDR3 is 13 residues long. The germline V gene has CDR1 SGHRS and CDR2 YFSETQ. V shed 0 bases and J shed 3 bases, with 6 bases lying between them. A note on this clone: Its antigen is as yet unknown.

Sorted-subset replicate PCRs used about 180 ng DNA, some 30,000 T cell genomes. Method: immunoSEQ multiplex PCR; TCRdb's copy keeps in-frame clones and lacks some. Of about 1.5 million clones listed, roughly 96% are singletons. Adult Caucasians living in Nashville, Tennessee made up all of the donors. The rearrangement joins TRBV5-1 to TRBJ1-2; the D is unclear. The sequence was collected from a man aged 30 to 45 in good health. The source material was naive CD4+ T cells sorted from blood. The subset: CD45RA+ positively selected. DNA of the CDR3: TGCGCCAGCAGCTTGGAACCGCACTATGGCTACACCTTC. Protein sequence: CASSLEPHYGYTF.